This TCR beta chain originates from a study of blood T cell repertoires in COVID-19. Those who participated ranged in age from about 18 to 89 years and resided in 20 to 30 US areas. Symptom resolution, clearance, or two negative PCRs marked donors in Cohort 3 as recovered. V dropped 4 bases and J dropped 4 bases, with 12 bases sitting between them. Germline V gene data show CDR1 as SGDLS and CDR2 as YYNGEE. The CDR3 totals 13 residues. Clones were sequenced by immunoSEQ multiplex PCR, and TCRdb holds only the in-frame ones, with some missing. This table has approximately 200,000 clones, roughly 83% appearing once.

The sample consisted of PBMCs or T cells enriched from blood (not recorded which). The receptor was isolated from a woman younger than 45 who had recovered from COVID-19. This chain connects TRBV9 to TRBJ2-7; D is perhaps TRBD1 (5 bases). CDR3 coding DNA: TGTGCCAGCAGCAGGCAGGGTTTTTACGAGCAGTACTTC. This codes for CASSRQGFYEQYF.